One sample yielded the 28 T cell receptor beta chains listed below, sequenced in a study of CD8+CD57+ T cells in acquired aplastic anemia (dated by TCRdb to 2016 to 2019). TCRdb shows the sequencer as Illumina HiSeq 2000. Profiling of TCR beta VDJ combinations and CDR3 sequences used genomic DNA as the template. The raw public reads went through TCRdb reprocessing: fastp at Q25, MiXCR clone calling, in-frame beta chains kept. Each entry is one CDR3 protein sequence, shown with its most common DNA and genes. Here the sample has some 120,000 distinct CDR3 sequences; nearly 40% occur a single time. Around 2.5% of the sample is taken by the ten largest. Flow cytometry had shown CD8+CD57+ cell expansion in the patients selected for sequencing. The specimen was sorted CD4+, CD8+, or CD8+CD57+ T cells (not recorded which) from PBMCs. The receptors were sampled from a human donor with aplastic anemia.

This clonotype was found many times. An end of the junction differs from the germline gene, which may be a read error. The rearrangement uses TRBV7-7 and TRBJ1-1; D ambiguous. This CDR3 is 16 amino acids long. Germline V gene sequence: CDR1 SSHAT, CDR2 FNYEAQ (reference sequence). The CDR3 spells CASSALLLTKNTEAFF. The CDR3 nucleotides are TGTGCTAGCAGCGCGCTCCTCTTGACAAAGAACACTGAAGCTTTCTTT.

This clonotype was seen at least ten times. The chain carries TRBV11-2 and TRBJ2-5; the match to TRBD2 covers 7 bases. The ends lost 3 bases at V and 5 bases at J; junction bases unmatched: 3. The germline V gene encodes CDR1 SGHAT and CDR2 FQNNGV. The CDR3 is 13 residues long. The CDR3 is CASSFSGGETQYF. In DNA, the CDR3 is TGTGCCAGCAGCTTTTCCGGGGGGGAGACCCAGTACTTC.

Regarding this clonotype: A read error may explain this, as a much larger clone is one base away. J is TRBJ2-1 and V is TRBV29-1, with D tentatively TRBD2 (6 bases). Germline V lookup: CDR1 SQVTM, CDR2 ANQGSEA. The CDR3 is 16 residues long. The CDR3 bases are TGCAGCGTCCCGGGACGGGGGTCTAGCTCCTACAATGGGCAGTTCTTC. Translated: CSVPGRGSSSYNGQFF.

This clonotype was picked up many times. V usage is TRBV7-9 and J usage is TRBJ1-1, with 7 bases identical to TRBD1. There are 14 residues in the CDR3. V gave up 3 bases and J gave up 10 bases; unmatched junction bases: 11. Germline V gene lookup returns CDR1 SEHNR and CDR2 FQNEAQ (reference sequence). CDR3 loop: CASSLNRDSEGAFF. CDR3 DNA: TGTGCCAGCAGCTTGAACCGGGACAGCGAAGGAGCTTTCTTT.

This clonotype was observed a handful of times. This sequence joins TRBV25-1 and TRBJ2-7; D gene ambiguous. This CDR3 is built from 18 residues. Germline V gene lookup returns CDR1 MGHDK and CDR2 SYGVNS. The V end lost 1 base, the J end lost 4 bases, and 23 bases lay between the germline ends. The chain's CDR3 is CASSELYSVRVMLYEQYF. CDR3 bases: TGTGCCAGCAGTGAATTATATTCGGTACGGGTCATGTTATACGAGCAGTACTTC.

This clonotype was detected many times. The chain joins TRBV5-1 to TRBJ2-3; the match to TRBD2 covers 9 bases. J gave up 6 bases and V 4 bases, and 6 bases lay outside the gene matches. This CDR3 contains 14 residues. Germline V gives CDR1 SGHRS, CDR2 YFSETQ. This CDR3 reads CASSIQRGADTQYF. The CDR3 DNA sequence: TGCGCCAGCAGCATCCAGCGGGGGGCGGATACGCAGTATTTT.

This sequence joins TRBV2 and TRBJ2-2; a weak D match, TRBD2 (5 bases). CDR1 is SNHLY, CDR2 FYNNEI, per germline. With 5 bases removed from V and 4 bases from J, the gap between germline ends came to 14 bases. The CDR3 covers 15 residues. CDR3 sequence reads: CASSFMREGTGELFF. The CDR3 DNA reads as TGTGCCAGCAGTTTCATGCGCGAGGGCACCGGGGAGCTGTTTTTT.

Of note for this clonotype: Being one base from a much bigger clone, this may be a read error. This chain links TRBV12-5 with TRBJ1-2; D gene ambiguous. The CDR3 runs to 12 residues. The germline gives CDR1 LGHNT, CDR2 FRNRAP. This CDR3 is CASGFPNYGYAF. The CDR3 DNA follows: TGTGCTAGTGGTTTCCCGAACTATGGCTACGCCTTC.

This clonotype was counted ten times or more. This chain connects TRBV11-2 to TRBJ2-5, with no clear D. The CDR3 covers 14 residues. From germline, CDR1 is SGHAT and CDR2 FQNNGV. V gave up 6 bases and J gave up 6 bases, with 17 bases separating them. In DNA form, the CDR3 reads TGTGCCAGCAGGCCCGGGTTCGAAGGGAAGACCCAGTACTTC. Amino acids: CASRPGFEGKTQYF. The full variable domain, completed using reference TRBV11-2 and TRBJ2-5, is EAGVAQSPRYKIIEKRQSVAFWCNPISGHATLYWYQQILGQGPKLLIQFQNNGVVDDSQLPKDRFSAERLKGVDSTLKIQPAKLEDSAVYLCASRPGFEGKTQYFGPGTRLLVL.

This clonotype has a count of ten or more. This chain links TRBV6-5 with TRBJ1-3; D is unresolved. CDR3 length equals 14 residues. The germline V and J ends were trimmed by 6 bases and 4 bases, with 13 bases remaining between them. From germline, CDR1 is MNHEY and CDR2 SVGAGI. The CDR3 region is CASRGSQKGNTIYF. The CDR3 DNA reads TGTGCCAGCAGGGGGAGTCAGAAAGGAAACACCATATATTTT.

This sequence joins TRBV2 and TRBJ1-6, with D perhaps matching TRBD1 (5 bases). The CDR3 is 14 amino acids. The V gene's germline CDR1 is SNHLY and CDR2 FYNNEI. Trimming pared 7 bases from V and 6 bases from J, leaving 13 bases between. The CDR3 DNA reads TGTGCCAGCACCTCAGGGTTTGGTAATTCACCCCTCCACTTT. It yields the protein CASTSGFGNSPLHF.

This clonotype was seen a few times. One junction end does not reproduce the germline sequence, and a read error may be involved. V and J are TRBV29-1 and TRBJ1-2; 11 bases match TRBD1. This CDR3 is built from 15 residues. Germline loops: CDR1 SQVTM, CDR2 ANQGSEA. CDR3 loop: CSVEGQGASNYGYTF. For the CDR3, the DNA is TGCAGCGTGGAAGGACAGGGGGCTTCTAACTATGGCTACACCTTC.

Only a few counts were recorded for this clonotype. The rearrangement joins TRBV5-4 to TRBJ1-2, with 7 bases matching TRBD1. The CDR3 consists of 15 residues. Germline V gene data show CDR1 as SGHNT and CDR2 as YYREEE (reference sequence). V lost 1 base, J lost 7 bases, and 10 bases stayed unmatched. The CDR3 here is CASSLRNAGGVGYTF. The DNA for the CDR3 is TGTGCCAGCAGCTTGCGGAATGCAGGGGGAGTTGGCTACACCTTC.

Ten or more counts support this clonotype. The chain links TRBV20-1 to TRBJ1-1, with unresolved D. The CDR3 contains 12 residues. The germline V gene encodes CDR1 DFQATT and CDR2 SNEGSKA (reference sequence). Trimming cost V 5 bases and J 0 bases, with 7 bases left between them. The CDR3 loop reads CSALTVNTEAFF. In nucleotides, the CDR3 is TGCAGTGCTCTTACAGTGAACACTGAAGCTTTCTTT.

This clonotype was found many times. The DNA of the CDR3 is TGTGCCAGCAGTCCTGGACTTGGGAGGAACACTGAAGCTTTCTTT. Translating it yields CASSPGLGRNTEAFF. The chain carries TRBV5-6 and TRBJ1-1; the D is unclear. V lost 5 bases to trimming and J lost 1 base, with 15 bases between them. The germline V gene has CDR1 SGHDT and CDR2 YYEEEE. The CDR3 length is 15 residues.

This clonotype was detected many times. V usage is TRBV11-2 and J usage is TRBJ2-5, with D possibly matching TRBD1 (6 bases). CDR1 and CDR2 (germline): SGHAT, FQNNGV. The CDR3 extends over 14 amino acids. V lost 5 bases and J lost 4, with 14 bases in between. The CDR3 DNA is TGTGCCAGCAGCAGCACAGGGTCCGGAGAGACCCAGTACTTC. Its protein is CASSSTGSGETQYF.

CDR3 sequence: CATSDSRTGLNEKLFF. The CDR3 nucleotides are TGTGCCACCAGTGATTCAAGGACAGGACTGAATGAAAAACTGTTTTTT. The chain combines TRBV24-1 with TRBJ1-4, with 7 bases fitting TRBD1. Germline values: CDR1 KGHDR, CDR2 SFDVKD. This CDR3 is built from 16 residues. J gave up 5 bases and V 2 bases, and 7 bases lay outside the gene matches.

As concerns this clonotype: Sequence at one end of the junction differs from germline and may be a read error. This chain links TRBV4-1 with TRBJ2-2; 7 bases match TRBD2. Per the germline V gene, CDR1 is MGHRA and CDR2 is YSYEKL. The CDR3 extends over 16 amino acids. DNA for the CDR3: TGCGCCAGCAGCCAAGGAGCGGGGTCGGGCACCGGGGGGCTGTTTTTT. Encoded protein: CASSQGAGSGTGGLFF.

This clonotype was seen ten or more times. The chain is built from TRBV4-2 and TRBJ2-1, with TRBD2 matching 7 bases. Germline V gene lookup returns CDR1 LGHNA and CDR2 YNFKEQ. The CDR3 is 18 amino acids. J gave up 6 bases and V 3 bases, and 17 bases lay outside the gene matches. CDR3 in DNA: TGTGCCAGCAGCCATACAATGGTGGGGGGGTGGGTCGGCAATGAGCAGTTCTTC. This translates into CASSHTMVGGWVGNEQFF.

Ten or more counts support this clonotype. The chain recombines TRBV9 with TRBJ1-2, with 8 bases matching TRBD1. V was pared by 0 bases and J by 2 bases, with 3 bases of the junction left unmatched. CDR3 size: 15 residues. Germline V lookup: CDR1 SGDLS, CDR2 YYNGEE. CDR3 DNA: TGTGCCAGCAGCGTAGCGTGGACAGGGAACTATGGCTACACCTTC. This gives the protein CASSVAWTGNYGYTF.

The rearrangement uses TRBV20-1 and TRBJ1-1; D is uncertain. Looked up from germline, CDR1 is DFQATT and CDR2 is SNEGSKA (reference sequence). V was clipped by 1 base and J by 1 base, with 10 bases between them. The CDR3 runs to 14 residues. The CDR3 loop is CSARGGLPNTEAFF. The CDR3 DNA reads TGCAGTGCTAGAGGTGGACTTCCGAACACTGAAGCTTTCTTT.

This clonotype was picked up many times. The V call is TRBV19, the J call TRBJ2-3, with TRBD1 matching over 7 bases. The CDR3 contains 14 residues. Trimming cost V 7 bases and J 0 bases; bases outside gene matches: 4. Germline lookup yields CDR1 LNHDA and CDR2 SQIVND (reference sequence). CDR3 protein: CASKQGLSTDTQYF. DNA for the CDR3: TGTGCCAGTAAACAGGGGCTAAGCACAGATACGCAGTATTTT.

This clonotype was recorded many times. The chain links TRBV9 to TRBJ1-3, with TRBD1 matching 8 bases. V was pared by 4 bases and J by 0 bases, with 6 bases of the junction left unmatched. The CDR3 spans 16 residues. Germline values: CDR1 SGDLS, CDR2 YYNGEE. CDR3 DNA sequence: TGTGCCAGCAGCACTGGGACAGGTAGCTCTGGAAACACCATATATTTT. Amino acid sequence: CASSTGTGSSGNTIYF.

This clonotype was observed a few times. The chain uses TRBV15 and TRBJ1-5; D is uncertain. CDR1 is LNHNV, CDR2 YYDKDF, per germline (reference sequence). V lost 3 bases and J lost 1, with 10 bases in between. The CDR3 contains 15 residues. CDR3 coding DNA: TGTGCCACCAGCAGCGATGCAAGAAGCAATCAGCCCCAGCATTTT. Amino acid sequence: CATSSDARSNQPQHF.

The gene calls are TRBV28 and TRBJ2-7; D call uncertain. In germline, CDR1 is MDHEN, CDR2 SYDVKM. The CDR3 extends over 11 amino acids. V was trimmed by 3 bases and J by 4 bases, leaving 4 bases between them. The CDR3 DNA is TGTGCCAGCAGTTTCCGTTACGAGCAGTACTTC. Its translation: CASSFRYEQYF. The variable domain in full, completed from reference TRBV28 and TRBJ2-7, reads DVKVTQSSRYLVKRTGEKVFLECVQDMDHENMFWYRQDPGLGLRLIYFSYDVKMKEKGDIPEGYSVSREKKERFSLILESASTNQTSMYLCASSFRYEQYFGPGTRLTVT.

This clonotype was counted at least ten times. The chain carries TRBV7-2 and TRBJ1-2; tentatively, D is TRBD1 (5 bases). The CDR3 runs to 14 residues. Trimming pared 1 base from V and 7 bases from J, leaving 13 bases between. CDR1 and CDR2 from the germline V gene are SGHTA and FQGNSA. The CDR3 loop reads CASSLGQLPGGYTF. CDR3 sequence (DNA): TGTGCCAGCAGCTTAGGACAGCTCCCTGGTGGCTACACCTTC.

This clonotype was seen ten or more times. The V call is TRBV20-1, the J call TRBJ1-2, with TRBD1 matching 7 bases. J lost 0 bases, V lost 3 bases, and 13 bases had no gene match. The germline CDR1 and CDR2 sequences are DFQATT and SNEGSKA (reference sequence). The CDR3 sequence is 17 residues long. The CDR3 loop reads CSASASGQVGSNYGYTF. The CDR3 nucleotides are TGCAGTGCTAGTGCTAGCGGACAGGTGGGATCTAACTATGGCTACACCTTC.

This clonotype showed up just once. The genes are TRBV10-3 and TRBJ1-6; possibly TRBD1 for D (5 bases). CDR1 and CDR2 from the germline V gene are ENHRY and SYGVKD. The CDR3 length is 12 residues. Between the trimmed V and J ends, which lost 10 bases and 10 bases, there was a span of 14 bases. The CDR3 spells CATFRDGSPLHF. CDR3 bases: TGTGCCACCTTCAGGGACGGATCACCCCTCCACTTT.